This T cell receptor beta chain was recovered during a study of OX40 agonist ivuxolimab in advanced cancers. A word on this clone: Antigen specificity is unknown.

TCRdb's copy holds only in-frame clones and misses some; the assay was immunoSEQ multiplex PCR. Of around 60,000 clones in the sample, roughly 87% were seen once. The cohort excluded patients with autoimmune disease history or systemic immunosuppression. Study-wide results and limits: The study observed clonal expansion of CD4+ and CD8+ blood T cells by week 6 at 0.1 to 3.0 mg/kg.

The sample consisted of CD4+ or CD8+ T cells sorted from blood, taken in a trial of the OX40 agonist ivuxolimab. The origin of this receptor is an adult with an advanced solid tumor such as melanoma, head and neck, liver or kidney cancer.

CDR3 loop: CASSINGRLAGGAEQFF. The DNA of the CDR3 is TGTGCCAGCAGCATTAACGGTCGGCTAGCGGGAGGGGCTGAGCAGTTCTTC. V gene TRBV11-3 combines with J gene TRBJ2-1; 12 positions match TRBD2. Germline-derived CDR1 and CDR2 are SGHNT and YENEEA. The V segment lost 5 bases and the J segment 9 bases; nucleotides outside the gene matches: 14. The CDR3 spans 17 residues.